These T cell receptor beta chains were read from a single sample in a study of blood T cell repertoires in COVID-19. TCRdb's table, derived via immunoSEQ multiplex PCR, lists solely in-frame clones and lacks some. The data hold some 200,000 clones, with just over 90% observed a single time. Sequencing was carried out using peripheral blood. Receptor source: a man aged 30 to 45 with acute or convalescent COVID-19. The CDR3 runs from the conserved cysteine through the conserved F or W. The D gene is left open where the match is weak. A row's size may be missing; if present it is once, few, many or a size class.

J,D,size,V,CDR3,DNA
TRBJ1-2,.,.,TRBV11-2,CASSLGRNYGYTF,TGTGCCAGCAGCTTAGGGCGGAACTATGGCTACACCTTC
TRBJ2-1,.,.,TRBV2,CASSERGGIDEQFF,TGTGCCAGCAGTGAAAGAGGTGGAATAGATGAGCAGTTCTTC
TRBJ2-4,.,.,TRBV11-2,CASRSASAKNIQYF,TGTGCCAGCAGGAGCGCTTCAGCCAAAAACATTCAGTACTTC
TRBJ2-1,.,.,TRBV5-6,CASERNNEQFF,TGTGCCTCCGAGCGGAACAATGAGCAGTTCTTC
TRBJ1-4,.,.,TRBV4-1,CASSRGDFPTNEKLFF,TGCGCCAGCAGCCGAGGGGACTTTCCAACTAATGAAAAACTGTTTTTT
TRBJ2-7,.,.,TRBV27,CASSLSSVYEQYF,TGTGCCAGCAGTTTGAGTAGCGTCTACGAGCAGTACTTC
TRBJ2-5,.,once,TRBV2,CASRQGGETQYF,TGTGCCAGCAGACAGGGTGGCGAGACCCAGTACTTC
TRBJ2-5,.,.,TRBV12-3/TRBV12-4,CASSLRGETQYF,TGTGCCAGCAGTTTAAGGGGGGAGACCCAGTACTTC
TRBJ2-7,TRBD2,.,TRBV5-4,CASSRRPSGGDEQYF,TGTGCCAGCAGCCGCCGGCCTAGCGGGGGGGACGAGCAGTACTTC
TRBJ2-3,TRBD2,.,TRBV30,CAWAWTSGVVGTQYF,TGTGCCTGGGCCTGGACTAGCGGGGTGGTGGGTACGCAGTATTTT
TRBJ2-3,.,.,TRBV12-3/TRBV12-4,CASSLLSTDTQYF,TGTGCCAGCAGCCTTTTGAGCACAGATACGCAGTATTTT
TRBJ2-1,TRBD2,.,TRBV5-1,CASSLVRGGRFWNEQFF,TGCGCCAGCAGCTTGGTGCGGGGGGGCAGGTTTTGGAATGAGCAGTTCTTC
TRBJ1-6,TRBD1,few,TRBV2,CASSEGDSNNSPLHF,TGTGCCAGCAGTGAGGGGGACAGTAATAATTCACCCCTCCACTTT
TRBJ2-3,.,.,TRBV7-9,CASTLEDSASTDTQYF,TGTGCCAGCACCTTAGAGGACAGTGCCAGCACAGATACGCAGTATTTT
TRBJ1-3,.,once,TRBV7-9,CASSLGLGNTIYF,TGTGCCAGCAGCTTGGGGCTGGGAAACACCATATATTTT
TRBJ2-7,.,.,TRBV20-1,CSARAGYEQYF,TGCAGTGCTAGAGCGGGCTACGAGCAGTACTTC
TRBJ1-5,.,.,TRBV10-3,CAISTGDNQPQHF,TGTGCCATCAGTACAGGAGACAATCAGCCCCAGCATTTT